Given below is one TCR beta chain in context. The sample holds a few counts of this clone. This receptor's antigen is unknown. No base quality information exists; no much larger clone differs at one position. The data were taken from a study of shared clonotypes between healthy human individuals (TCRdb year 2020). At the level of the whole study: The cohort comprised two women and three men aged 18 to 49 years. Different laboratories and diverse techniques were used to prepare libraries and sequence TCR repertoires, to increase sequencing depth and limit assay-specific biases. To estimate repertoire size and how much clonotype sharing occurs between individuals, the study deeply sequenced the blood TCR repertoires of 4 to 6 healthy adults. Between about 0.85 and 9.5 billion PBMCs per donor were obtained by leukapheresis. For each donor, CD4 naive and CD4 memory were each given three plates, CD8 naive was given two plates, and CD8 memory was given one plate. Here is what the overall study found, with its caveats: Because the study included a small number of donors, the genetic and exposure-history diversity represented was limited. Rarefaction of sorted-subset datasets indicated incomplete sequencing despite the large sequencing depth. Sharing across a few donors was observed for approximately 5% of naive CD4, less than 4% of naive CD8, about 2.3% of memory CD4, and around 0.4% of memory CD8 clonotypes. Compared with non-shared clonotypes, the clonotypes found in all four sorted-subset donors had higher generation probabilities. Estimated clonotype richness was generally larger for naive than for memory subsets. Based on pairwise subsampling, the degree of clonotype sharing among donors was expected to be affected by sequencing depth. Sampling was restricted to blood, and TCR repertoires in tissues likely differ from the TCR repertoires found in blood.

CDR1 and CDR2, looked up from the germline V gene (reference sequence), are SEHNR and FQNEAQ. Trimming removed 4 bases from V and 11 bases from J; the gene matches leave 10 bases unexplained. The CDR3 contains 14 residues, cysteine and phenylalanine counted. Just CDR3 DNA is preserved here, 42 bases in frame from base 1. The donors were healthy, HIV-negative adults who had no recently reported acute infections or vaccinations. Only Caucasian adults living in Nashville, Tennessee, USA were represented among the donors. CD8 memory samples were composed of magnetically selected CD45RO+ cells combined with CCR7-negative CD45RA+ effector memory (TemRA) cells. After blood collection by leukapheresis, PBMCs were isolated using Ficoll-Histopaque density gradient centrifugation and then cryopreserved in the vapor phase of liquid nitrogen. Purity and quantity of every magnetically sorted T cell population were checked by analytical flow cytometry. From each sorted fraction, genomic DNA was isolated and quantified by UV absorbance on a Nanodrop 2000c.

Using the deep immunoSEQ assay, TCR CDR3 regions were amplified from genomic DNA by multiplex PCR. Genomic DNA extracted from each cell subset was distributed evenly over all wells of several immunoSEQ 96-well plates, and each plate served as one replicate. For sorted subsets, roughly 200 ng of genomic DNA, equivalent to 30,000 or so T cell genomes, went into each replicate PCR. Purified libraries were measured with a Qubit 3.0 fluorometer, size-checked on a Bioanalyzer 2100, and measured again with the KAPA Library Quantification kit. Each immunoSEQ 96-well plate was sequenced on its own single-read 150-cycle Illumina NextSeq 550 flow cell. Turning to the authors' computational methods: Because the immunoSEQ output held only junctional sequences and lacked quality scores, the filtering could not match the filtering applied to full-length reads. Sequences were annotated with PyIR, a Python wrapper for IgBLAST v1.9, using IMGT germline references to assign V/J genes and CDR3. Reads were removed for weak V/J assignments (E-value above 1e-6), missing CDR3, stop codons, out-of-frame junctions, or ambiguous translated residues. V3J clonotypes were defined as sequences sharing the same inferred V gene, J gene, and CDR3 amino acid sequence. The percentage overlap between two repertoires was calculated by dividing the number of shared unique clonotypes by the size of the smaller repertoire. RTK rarefaction, the Chao1 estimator, and Recon v2.1 estimates of unobserved clonotypes were used to assess repertoire richness. Generation probabilities for all TCRbeta clonotypes obtained by the gDNA method from a handful of donors were computed using OLGA. TCRdb limited this immuneACCESS table to in-frame rearrangements with V and J called. A share of clones is missing; checked studies link under half to unresolved V genes, and the rest is unexplained. V and J calls and clone size are those listed in that table; D and trimming were worked out from the DNA. The sample table holds over 100,000 clones, of which under 70% were seen once. 24% of the sample belongs to the ten largest clones.

In this chain, TRBV7-9 is recombined with TRBJ2-5, and 10 bases in between align with TRBD1. The sequenced sample consisted of memory CD8+ T cells sorted from blood. The cell subset or site label on this specimen signifies: CD45RO+ cells pooled with CCR7-negative TemRA cells. This TCR derives from a woman in her thirties in good health. CDR3 loop: CASSSGTGAREQYF. The nucleotides read TGTGCCAGCAGCTCCGGGACAGGGGCTCGGGAGCAGTACTTC.